Listed here are 16 T cell receptor beta chains from one sample, sequenced in a study of cytomegalovirus exposure and HLA in healthy donors. 13 Jbeta primers and 60 Vbeta primers were used for the PCR. Produced via immunoSEQ multiplex PCR; TCRdb's table is partial and in-frame only. The data include 130,000 to 150,000 clones; the top ten clones carry 1.5% to 2%. What was sequenced was PBMCs. The receptor set was obtained from a woman in her forties or fifties in good health and CMV-seronegative.

The V gene is TRBV27, the J gene TRBJ1-1; D uncertain. Germline CDR1 reads MNHEY; CDR2 reads SMNVEV (reference sequence). This CDR3 region has 15 residues. V was cut by 5 bases and J by 0 bases, with 13 bases left in between. The CDR3, as DNA: TGTGCCAGCAGTCCCGTCGGGAATATGAACACTGAAGCTTTCTTT. This translates into CASSPVGNMNTEAFF.

V gene TRBV10-3 combines with J gene TRBJ1-5; D gene uncertain. Germline V gene data show CDR1 as ENHRY and CDR2 as SYGVKD. The germline V and J ends were trimmed by 0 bases and 1 base, with 7 bases remaining between them. The CDR3 runs to 15 residues. The CDR3 is CAISESSVSNQPQHF. The CDR3 DNA sequence: TGTGCCATCAGTGAGTCCTCGGTGAGCAATCAGCCCCAGCATTTT.

V gene TRBV9 combines with J gene TRBJ2-7; a possible D gene is TRBD1 (5 bases). Trimming took off 0 bases at V and 0 bases at J, with 7 bases between the two ends. This CDR3 is built from 14 residues. Germline V gene lookup returns CDR1 SGDLS and CDR2 YYNGEE. CDR3 sequence reads: CASSVVGASYEQYF. In DNA, the CDR3 is TGTGCCAGCAGCGTAGTAGGGGCCTCCTACGAGCAGTACTTC.

This sequence joins TRBV9 and TRBJ2-7, with TRBD2 as a possible D gene (5 bases). Looked up from germline, CDR1 is SGDLS and CDR2 is YYNGEE. V lost 3 bases, J lost 3 bases, and 13 bases lay in between. The CDR3 is 14 residues long. In DNA form, the CDR3 reads TGTGCCAGCAGCGCTGGAGTCGGGGACTACGAGCAGTACTTC. This gives the protein CASSAGVGDYEQYF.

The V gene is TRBV6-6, the J gene TRBJ2-5, with D perhaps matching TRBD2 (6 bases). Germline loops: CDR1 MNHNY, CDR2 SVGAGI (reference sequence). The V and J ends lost 0 bases and 2 bases respectively, with 13 bases between them. This CDR3 comprises 16 residues. As DNA, the CDR3 is TGTGCCAGCAGTTACTCGTCCGGGAGTGGGCAAGAGACCCAGTACTTC. Protein sequence: CASSYSSGSGQETQYF.

The chain has TRBV13 and TRBJ1-2; weak D call: TRBD1 (6 bases). V was shortened by 5 bases and J by 4 bases, with 17 bases between the two germline ends. The CDR3 spans 15 residues. Germline V gene lookup returns CDR1 PRHDT and CDR2 FYEKMQ (reference sequence). The CDR3 spells CASSRLIEGVYGYTF. The CDR3 DNA sequence: TGTGCCAGCAGCCGTCTTATAGAGGGGGTCTATGGCTACACCTTC.

The CDR3 loop reads CASSVGMVTGGSRTEAFF. In nucleotides, the CDR3 is TGTGCCAGCAGCGTAGGAATGGTGACAGGGGGCTCTCGCACTGAAGCTTTCTTT. The chain joins TRBV9 to TRBJ1-1, with 10 bases fitting TRBD1. CDR1 is SGDLS, CDR2 YYNGEE, per germline. V shed 0 bases, J shed 4 bases, and the junction held 12 bases outside the gene matches. There are 18 residues in the CDR3.

The chain is built from TRBV4-1 and TRBJ2-1; 10 bases fit TRBD2. This CDR3 is built from 15 residues. V shed 8 bases and J 7 bases; nucleotides not matched to a gene: 11. From germline, CDR1 is MGHRA and CDR2 YSYEKL. CDR3 bases: TGCGCCAGCGGCTGGAGCGGGGGGGCCGGGAATGAGCAGTTCTTC. Its translation: CASGWSGGAGNEQFF.

The rearrangement joins TRBV9 to TRBJ1-1; a weak D match, TRBD1 (5 bases). V lost 5 bases and J lost 0, with 14 bases in between. This CDR3 has 15 residues. Germline V gives CDR1 SGDLS, CDR2 YYNGEE. For the CDR3, the DNA is TGTGCCAGCAGTTTAAGCAGGGAAGTGAACACTGAAGCTTTCTTT. Its translation is CASSLSREVNTEAFF.

The rearrangement uses TRBV19 and TRBJ1-1; 7 bases map to TRBD1. This CDR3 spans 15 amino acids. J lost 5 bases, V lost 5 bases, and 11 bases had no gene match. Looked up from germline, CDR1 is LNHDA and CDR2 is SQIVND (reference sequence). The CDR3 sequence is CASSELTGQGTEAFF. CDR3 coding DNA: TGTGCCAGTAGTGAACTGACAGGGCAAGGGACTGAAGCTTTCTTT. The whole variable domain, remainder taken from reference TRBV19 and TRBJ1-1, is DGGITQSPKYLFRKEGQNVTLSCEQNLNHDAMYWYRQDPGQGLRLIYYSQIVNDFQKGDIAEGYSVSREKKESFPLTVTSAQKNPTAFYLCASSELTGQGTEAFFGQGTRLTVV.

This rearrangement joins TRBV2 to TRBJ2-1; 7 bases fit TRBD1. V trimming: 7 bases; J trimming: 6 bases; junction bases outside the gene matches: 9. The CDR3 consists of 14 residues. CDR1 is SNHLY and CDR2 is FYNNEI in the germline V gene. In DNA, the CDR3 is TGTGCCAGCAAAGGTCAGGGGGACCTCAATGAGCAGTTCTTC. Translating gives CASKGQGDLNEQFF.

The rearrangement links TRBV4-2 to TRBJ1-1; D unresolved. This CDR3 has 14 amino acids. Trimming removed 2 bases from V and 3 bases from J, with 10 bases in between. Germline values: CDR1 LGHNA, CDR2 YNFKEQ. CDR3 nucleotide sequence: TGTGCCAGCAGCCAATGGACTGCAGACACTGAAGCTTTCTTT. Amino acid sequence: CASSQWTADTEAFF.

V is TRBV19 and J is TRBJ1-5, with D perhaps matching TRBD1 (6 bases). CDR3 size: 15 residues. Germline V gene lookup returns CDR1 LNHDA and CDR2 SQIVND (reference sequence). V was cut by 5 bases and J by 0 bases, with 11 bases left in between. The CDR3 sequence: CASSEQGHSNQPQHF. The CDR3 DNA is TGTGCCAGTAGTGAACAGGGTCATAGCAATCAGCCCCAGCATTTT.

The rearrangement uses TRBV28 and TRBJ1-1; no clear D gene. Trimming removed 11 bases at V and 6 bases at J, with 22 bases between. The CDR3 loop spans 14 amino acids. Germline lookup yields CDR1 MDHEN and CDR2 SYDVKM. The CDR3 is CAANHAWAMAEAFF. In nucleotides, the CDR3 is TGTGCCGCCAACCATGCCTGGGCTATGGCTGAAGCTTTCTTT.

This sequence joins TRBV9 and TRBJ2-3; 7 positions match TRBD2. CDR1 is SGDLS and CDR2 is YYNGEE in the germline V gene. After removal of 3 bases from V and 1 base from J, the junction contained 8 bases not matched to a gene. The CDR3 has 16 residues. The CDR3 here is CASSGWGGGGTDTQYF. The CDR3 DNA is TGTGCCAGCAGCGGATGGGGGGGTGGGGGCACAGATACGCAGTATTTT. The variable domain in full, with the rest retrieved from reference TRBV9 and TRBJ2-3, is DSGVTQTPKHLITATGQRVTLRCSPRSGDLSVYWYQQSLDQGLQFLIQYYNGEERAKGNILERFSAQQFPDLHSELNLSSLELGDSALYFCASSGWGGGGTDTQYFGPGTRLTVL.

The chain recombines TRBV9 with TRBJ1-5; 7 bases are shared with TRBD1. Germline V lookup: CDR1 SGDLS, CDR2 YYNGEE. The V segment lost 2 bases and the J segment 7 bases; nucleotides outside the gene matches: 9. CDR3 length: 15 amino acids. CDR3 sequence: CASSVSGTVGQPQHF. The CDR3 DNA is TGTGCCAGCAGCGTTTCCGGGACAGTCGGACAGCCCCAGCATTTT.